This TCR beta chain was retrieved from a study of long-term antiretroviral therapy in people with HIV. Study findings and constraints: Clones that had undergone expansion before ART dominated the repertoire at all time points. With ART, diversity went up but was still lower than in transplant donor controls.

The assay, immunoSEQ v3.0, was run at survey level. Clones were sequenced by immunoSEQ multiplex PCR, and TCRdb holds only the in-frame ones, with some missing. The top ten clones hold roughly 4% of a sample with some 28,000 clones, roughly 90% of them seen once. As regards this clone: What it recognizes is unknown.

Germline V gives CDR1 KGHSH, CDR2 LQKENI. V lost 3 bases and J 7 bases, leaving 12 bases between the germline ends. The CDR3 extends over 13 amino acids. The sample here was unsorted PBMCs, taken just over 5 years after starting antiretroviral therapy. The V and J genes are TRBV18 and TRBJ1-1; D is undetermined. The sequence came from a woman aged 40 to 50 with HIV. CDR3 nucleotides: TGTGCCAGCTCACCCCTAAACGGGTATGAAGCTTTCTTT. Translated, it gives CASSPLNGYEAFF.